The sequence of this T cell receptor (beta chain) was determined in a study of radiation and T cells in renal cell carcinoma. Concerning this clone itself: Its antigen is unidentified.

The study's findings and limits: Without pretreatment biopsies, baseline tumor clonotype presence was undetermined. Top tumor clonotypes rose in blood 2 weeks post-radiation, then contracted.

Assay: immunoSEQ multiplex PCR; the TCRdb copy retains only in-frame clones and omits some. The table lists some 130,000 clones, 81% of them singletons. Stated time point: blood 2 weeks post-SBRT. Treatment meaning: 15 Gy SBRT to primary tumor, nephrectomy 4 weeks later. The patient's renal cell carcinoma had clear cell pathology. The material was blood, obtained from a patient whose treatment included radiotherapy and nephrectomy. The clonotype originates from a woman aged 55-70 years with renal cell carcinoma.

The CDR3 DNA follows: TGTGCCAGCAGCATAGGACTAGCCAGCACAGATACGCAGTATTTT. It codes for CASSIGLASTDTQYF. The chain uses TRBV5-6 and TRBJ2-3; TRBD2 aligns across 8 bases. Trimming cost V 4 bases and J 0 bases; bases outside gene matches: 4. CDR1 and CDR2 from the germline V gene are SGHDT and YYEEEE. The CDR3 extends over 15 amino acids.